The clone carrying this T cell receptor (beta chain) was counted at least ten times. Amplified regions were TCR beta CDR3 sequences from RNA transcripts. A set of HTBI primers served as the primers for a first-round RT-PCR of the TCR CDR3. TCRdb re-derived calls from the multiplex PCR reads in MiXCR, one entry per CDR3 protein. Of a few hundred thousand distinct CDR3 sequences listed, about 17% are singletons. The data belong to a study of T cells in Graves' hyperthyroidism and ophthalmopathy. Germline-derived CDR1 and CDR2 are SGHNT and YENEEA. The ends were cut back, 1 base at V and 9 bases at J, with 7 bases in the middle. CDR3 length equals 13 residues.

The TCR sequence derives from a man between 40 and 49 years old with Graves' hyperthyroidism. What was sequenced was blood. The chain carries TRBV11-3 and TRBJ1-6; D is perhaps TRBD1 (6 bases). The CDR3 coding sequence is TGTGCCAGCAGCTTAGTAGGGGGTTCACCCCTCCACTTT. This gives the protein CASSLVGGSPLHF.